These 22 T cell receptor beta chains came from one sample sequenced in a study of blood T cells in healthy people across ages. With a J-beta primer mix and a sample-barcoded 5' primer, a second PCR ran about 7 to 12 cycles. Via MiXCR, TCRdb re-called the 5' RACE reads, giving one row per CDR3 protein. The sample has fewer than 900,000 distinct CDR3 sequences, approximately 43% seen once. The source material was blood. These receptors were obtained from a woman aged 55-70 years in good health.

This clonotype was observed at least ten times. This may be a read error, as it is one base from a much larger clone. V usage is TRBV29-1 and J usage is TRBJ1-1; possibly TRBD1 for D (6 bases). The CDR3 covers 13 residues. Germline V gene sequence: CDR1 SQVTM, CDR2 ANQGSEA. V shed 3 bases and J shed 5 bases, with 13 bases lying between them. CDR3 sequence (DNA): TGCAGCGTTGAGAGTGAGGGGGAAACTGAAGCTTTCTTT. This sequence encodes CSVESEGETEAFF.

This clonotype was found many times. This rearrangement joins TRBV12-3 or TRBV12-4 to TRBJ2-3; TRBD2 is a possible D gene (5 bases). The V end lost 5 bases, the J end lost 1 base, and 10 bases lay between the germline ends. The CDR3 covers 14 residues. CDR3 protein: CASSGLGGTDTQYF. The CDR3 DNA reads as TGTGCCAGCAGTGGACTGGGAGGCACAGATACGCAGTATTTT.

This clonotype occurred a few times. The chain employs TRBV10-3 and TRBJ2-2; 11 bases map to TRBD1. V trimming: 6 bases; J trimming: 6 bases; junction bases outside the gene matches: 9. From germline, CDR1 is ENHRY and CDR2 SYGVKD. The CDR3 is 16 amino acids. The CDR3 bases are TGTGCCATCAGCGGCGGACAGGGGGCTGGTGCCGGGGAGCTGTTTTTT. Translating gives CAISGGQGAGAGELFF.

This chain uses TRBV28 with TRBJ2-3; the D gene could be TRBD1 or TRBD2 (5 bases each). Trimming pared 3 bases from V and 2 bases from J, leaving 21 bases between. Per germline, CDR1 MDHEN and CDR2 SYDVKM. The CDR3 is 18 amino acids. CDR3 loop: CASSFSPGASQNTDTQYF. For the CDR3, the DNA is TGTGCCAGCAGTTTTAGCCCCGGGGCCTCACAAAACACAGATACGCAGTATTTT. The full variable domain, completed using reference TRBV28 and TRBJ2-3, is DVKVTQSSRYLVKRTGEKVFLECVQDMDHENMFWYRQDPGLGLRLIYFSYDVKMKEKGDIPEGYSVSREKKERFSLILESASTNQTSMYLCASSFSPGASQNTDTQYFGPGTRLTVL.

Note on this clonotype: Relative to the germline gene, one junction end is altered; a read error may explain this. The chain employs TRBV7-8 and TRBJ2-1; 9 nucleotides line up with TRBD1. This CDR3 has 14 residues. Germline CDR1 is SGHVS and CDR2 is FQNEAQ. CDR3 coding DNA: TGTGCCAGCAGGACCGGGACAGGGAGAGATGAACAGTTCTTC. Its protein is CASRTGTGRDEQFF.

The gene calls are TRBV20-1 and TRBJ1-5, with 8 positions matching TRBD1. The CDR3 has 13 amino acids. Germline V gene lookup returns CDR1 DFQATT and CDR2 SNEGSKA (reference sequence). V dropped 4 bases and J dropped 3; count of bases not matched to a gene: 2. The CDR3 reads CSATDRVNQPQHF. DNA for the CDR3: TGCAGTGCTACGGACAGGGTCAATCAGCCCCAGCATTTT.

The genes are TRBV5-1 and TRBJ2-7, with D hard to call. From germline, CDR1 is SGHRS and CDR2 YFSETQ. Trimming took off 0 bases at V and 3 bases at J, with 13 bases between the two ends. The CDR3 spans 15 residues. In DNA form, the CDR3 reads TGCGCCAGCAGCTTGGTGGCAGCAGCACTCTACGAGCAGTACTTC. Its translation: CASSLVAAALYEQYF.

Turning to this clonotype: A much more abundant neighbour one base away suggests this may be a read error. The rearrangement uses TRBV10-2 and TRBJ2-1; D is unresolved. Judging by the DNA end, TRBJ2-7 fits better; the J call may be wrong. CDR1 is WSHSY and CDR2 is SAAADI in the germline V gene. The CDR3 loop spans 13 amino acids. The CDR3 protein is CASSVDRLYEQYF. In DNA form, the CDR3 reads TGCGCCAGCAGTGTGGACCGCCTCTACGAGCAGTACTTC.

The rearrangement joins TRBV15 to TRBJ2-7, with 8 nucleotides matching TRBD1. CDR3 size: 13 residues. Germline values: CDR1 LNHNV, CDR2 YYDKDF (reference sequence). V was clipped by 5 bases and J by 7 bases; unmatched bases: 7. CDR3 amino acids: CATSRQGKNEQYF. In DNA, the CDR3 is TGTGCCACCAGCCGACAGGGGAAAAATGAGCAGTACTTC.

CDR3 in amino acids: CSARFGTRQSTDTQYF. The CDR3 DNA reads TGCAGTGCTAGATTTGGGACTCGACAAAGCACAGATACGCAGTATTTT. This chain connects TRBV20-1 to TRBJ2-3, with a possible D match to TRBD2 (6 bases). The germline CDR1 and CDR2 sequences are DFQATT and SNEGSKA (reference sequence). The V gene lost 2 bases and the J gene lost 0 bases, with 15 bases spanning the gap. This CDR3 is 16 amino acids long.

This clonotype came up once. This may be a read error: a much more frequent sequence differs by one nucleotide. CDR3 DNA: TGTGCCATCAGCCCGGAGATCGAGGACACTGAAGCTTTCTTT. Protein sequence: CAISPEIEDTEAFF. The chain couples TRBV10-3 to TRBJ1-1; no clear D gene. Between the trimmed V and J ends, which lost 6 bases and 3 bases, there was a span of 14 bases. The CDR3 length is 14 residues. CDR1 is ENHRY, CDR2 SYGVKD, per germline.

The chain uses TRBV6-2 or TRBV6-3 and TRBJ2-5; TRBD2 agrees at 13 bases. Trimming cost V 1 base and J 1 base; bases outside gene matches: 3. Germline-derived CDR1 and CDR2 are MNHEY and SVGEGT. The CDR3 sequence is 17 residues long. The CDR3 nucleotides read TGTGCCAGCAGTTACTTACTAGCGGGAGGGTTCCAAGAGACCCAGTACTTC. Its translation: CASSYLLAGGFQETQYF.

This clonotype has at least ten counts. The rearrangement joins TRBV12-3 or TRBV12-4 to TRBJ2-1, with TRBD2 matching 12 bases. CDR3 size: 12 residues. The V gene end was trimmed by 6 bases and the J gene end by 12 bases; junction bases not matched to a gene: 3. Written as DNA, the CDR3 is TGTGCCAGCAGCCTGACTAGCGGGGGGCAGTTCTTC. Translated: CASSLTSGGQFF.

The chain joins TRBV29-1 to TRBJ2-3, with 7 bases aligning to TRBD2. The CDR3 contains 14 residues. Losses at the gene ends were 4 bases for V and 4 bases for J; bases not matched to a gene: 8. Germline assignment: CDR1 SQVTM and CDR2 ANQGSEA. The DNA for the CDR3 is TGCAGCGTTGCGGCCTGGGGGGGATCAGATACGCAGTATTTT. The encoded protein is CSVAAWGGSDTQYF.

This clonotype was found a few times. The chain employs TRBV12-5 and TRBJ2-3; no reliable D call. Germline CDR1 LGHNT, CDR2 FRNRAP. Deletions cut 4 bases from V and 2 bases from J, with 16 bases between. This CDR3 comprises 16 residues. CDR3 protein: CASGSTSRPLTDTQYF. The CDR3 coding sequence is TGTGCTAGTGGTTCCACATCGCGGCCTCTCACAGATACGCAGTATTTT.

The V call is TRBV12-3 or TRBV12-4, the J call TRBJ2-5; 7 bases fit TRBD1. The CDR3 runs to 16 residues. The trim removed 3 bases at V and 4 bases at J, leaving 11 bases unmatched. CDR3 DNA: TGTGCCAGCAGTTTTAATTCGGCCAGGGGGTTAGAGACCCAGTACTTC. Translating gives CASSFNSARGLETQYF.

This clonotype turned up a few times. The genes are TRBV6-1 and TRBJ2-5; D gene uncertain. Germline CDR1 and CDR2: MNHNS and SASEGT. CDR3 length equals 14 residues. Trimming left V 0 bases short and J 1 base short, with 6 bases between. This CDR3 reads CASSEAGFQETQYF. The CDR3 DNA reads TGTGCCAGCAGTGAAGCGGGTTTCCAAGAGACCCAGTACTTC.

The chain carries TRBV12-3 or TRBV12-4 and TRBJ1-5, with TRBD1 matching over 8 bases. V lost 4 bases, J lost 1 base, and 0 bases stayed unmatched. CDR3 length equals 14 residues. The CDR3 loop is CASSWDRSNQPQHF. In nucleotides, the CDR3 is TGTGCCAGCAGTTGGGACAGGAGCAATCAGCCCCAGCATTTT.

This clonotype was observed a handful of times. The J gene is TRBJ1-1, the V gene TRBV20-1; 7 bases are a match to TRBD1. Germline V gives CDR1 DFQATT, CDR2 SNEGSKA (reference sequence). The CDR3 length is 13 residues. J lost 3 bases, V lost 6 bases, and 7 bases had no gene match. The CDR3 nucleotides are TGCAGTGCCCAAACTCAGGGGGACACTGAAGCTTTCTTT. Residues: CSAQTQGDTEAFF.

The V call is TRBV3-1, the J call TRBJ1-2, with D tentatively TRBD1 (5 bases). Germline lookup yields CDR1 LGHDT and CDR2 YNNKEL (reference sequence). This CDR3 contains 14 residues. V lost 0 bases and J lost 8, with 13 bases in between. CDR3 in amino acids: CASSQDQDGTGYTF. The DNA of the CDR3 is TGTGCCAGCAGCCAAGATCAAGACGGGACGGGCTACACCTTC.

The chain links TRBV5-6 to TRBJ2-5; D might be TRBD2 (6 bases). Germline V gives CDR1 SGHDT, CDR2 YYEEEE. The CDR3 covers 14 residues. V lost 0 bases to trimming and J lost 2 bases, with 8 bases between them. The CDR3, as DNA: TGTGCCAGCAGCTTGGGGACTATGCAAGAGACCCAGTACTTC. Its translation is CASSLGTMQETQYF.

This clonotype was counted ten times or more. CDR3 DNA: TGTGCCAGCAGCGTGTCAGGCCGCTACGAGCAGTACTTC. Translated, it gives CASSVSGRYEQYF. The V call is TRBV9, the J call TRBJ2-7; no reliable D call. This CDR3 has 13 residues. Trimming cost V 2 bases and J 3 bases, with 9 bases left between them. Germline V gives CDR1 SGDLS, CDR2 YYNGEE.